Following are 26 T cell receptor beta chains from one sample sequenced in a study of T-cell memory formation after mild COVID-19. TCRdb re-analysed the 5' RACE reads in MiXCR, keeping a single row per CDR3 protein. The sample has about 190,000 distinct CDR3 sequences, approximately 16% seen once. The sample taken for sequencing was PBMCs or a T cell subset sorted from them (not recorded which). These receptors all stem from an adult woman who had mild COVID-19 (a few samples of this study predate the infection). Cell type and time point are not known.

In its sample, this clonotype was seen many times. The chain employs TRBV20-1 and TRBJ1-5, with 12 bases fitting TRBD1. With 1 base clipped from V and 6 bases from J, the junction kept 7 bases outside the gene matches. Germline CDR1 and CDR2: DFQATT and SNEGSKA (reference sequence). This CDR3 spans 16 amino acids. The CDR3 DNA is TGCAGTGCTAGAGTGGGACAGGGGGCTAGGGGTCAGCCCCAGCATTTT. Translation gives CSARVGQGARGQPQHF.

The chain recombines TRBV5-6 with TRBJ2-3; D gene ambiguous. Germline loops: CDR1 SGHDT, CDR2 YYEEEE. V gave up 3 bases and J gave up 4 bases, with 12 bases separating them. CDR3 size: 14 residues. Here the CDR3 DNA reads TGTGCCAGCAGCTCTCCTCGGGCCTCAGATACGCAGTATTTT. Its protein is CASSSPRASDTQYF. Filled out from reference TRBV5-6 and TRBJ2-3, the complete variable domain reads DAGVTQSPTHLIKTRGQQVTLRCSPKSGHDTVSWYQQALGQGPQFIFQYYEEEERQRGNFPDRFSGHQFPNYSSELNVNALLLGDSALYLCASSSPRASDTQYFGPGTRLTVL.

This clonotype was seen more than once but under ten times. The chain recombines TRBV4-2 with TRBJ2-7; TRBD1 might be the D (6 bases). Germline V lookup: CDR1 LGHNA, CDR2 YNFKEQ. Trimming took off 2 bases at V and 2 bases at J, with 10 bases between the two ends. The CDR3 sequence is 14 residues long. The CDR3 sequence is CASSQSGQAYEQYF. Here the CDR3 DNA reads TGTGCCAGCAGCCAATCGGGACAAGCCTACGAGCAGTACTTC.

The chain combines TRBV24-1 with TRBJ2-6, with D perhaps TRBD1 (5 bases). This CDR3 has 17 amino acids. CDR1 is KGHDR and CDR2 is SFDVKD in the germline V gene. V dropped 5 bases and J dropped 1 base, with 14 bases sitting between them. This CDR3 is CATSVAGISSGANVLTF. The CDR3 bases are TGTGCCACCAGTGTAGCAGGGATCAGTTCTGGGGCCAACGTCCTGACTTTC.

The chain is built from TRBV9 and TRBJ2-7; no clear D gene. V lost 4 bases to trimming and J lost 0 bases, with 11 bases between them. Germline CDR1 and CDR2: SGDLS and YYNGEE. There are 14 residues in the CDR3. The CDR3 DNA reads as TGTGCCAGCAGCCTAGACCATAGCTCCTACGAGCAGTACTTC. This sequence encodes CASSLDHSSYEQYF.

V and J are TRBV12-3 or TRBV12-4 and TRBJ1-2, with D unclear. The CDR3 spans 14 residues. Trimming left V 4 bases short and J 0 bases short, with 9 bases between. CDR3 nucleotide sequence: TGTGCCAGCAGTTACAGAGGTACTAACTATGGCTACACCTTC. This sequence encodes CASSYRGTNYGYTF.

This clonotype was seen a handful of times. The chain uses TRBV28 and TRBJ1-5; the D is unclear. Per the germline V gene, CDR1 is MDHEN and CDR2 is SYDVKM. Trimming stripped 6 bases from V and 2 bases from J, with 14 bases between. This CDR3 has 15 amino acids. The CDR3 region is CASSQTDTGNQPQHF. CDR3 coding DNA: TGTGCCAGCAGCCAAACCGACACCGGCAATCAGCCCCAGCATTTT.

In this sample, this clonotype turned up a few times. The rearrangement links TRBV18 to TRBJ1-1; tentative D call: TRBD1 (6 bases). The length of the CDR3 is 15 residues. V gave up 3 bases and J gave up 1 base, with 12 bases separating them. Germline CDR1 and CDR2: KGHSH and LQKENI. This CDR3 is CASSPPGQQNTEAFF. DNA of the CDR3: TGTGCCAGCTCACCGCCAGGACAGCAGAACACTGAAGCTTTCTTT.

This clonotype occurred a few times. The J gene is TRBJ2-7, the V gene TRBV5-1, with no clear D. V was clipped by 1 base and J by 4 bases, with 12 bases between them. CDR3 size: 14 residues. Germline V CDR1 and CDR2: SGHRS, YFSETQ. CDR3 nucleotides: TGCGCCAGCAGCTTGCTCGTCGGAGTGTACGAGCAGTACTTC. This sequence encodes CASSLLVGVYEQYF.

The V call is TRBV3-1, the J call TRBJ2-3, with D perhaps being TRBD1 or TRBD2 (5 bases each). CDR1 is LGHDT and CDR2 is YNNKEL in the germline V gene (reference sequence). V dropped 6 bases and J dropped 1 base, with 14 bases sitting between them. The CDR3 spans 15 residues. This chain's CDR3 is CASSQGRRGTDTQYF. The CDR3 DNA is TGTGCCAGCAGTCAGGGCCGGCGGGGCACAGATACGCAGTATTTT.

The V and J genes are TRBV20-1 and TRBJ2-7; TRBD1 aligns across 7 bases. Germline loops: CDR1 DFQATT, CDR2 SNEGSKA (reference sequence). J gave up 5 bases and V 2 bases, and 12 bases lay outside the gene matches. The CDR3 runs 15 residues. The CDR3 nucleotides are TGCAGTGCTAGAAACTTTAGGGGGCTTTCCCACGAGCAGTACTTC. It specifies CSARNFRGLSHEQYF.

The table lists this clonotype with a few counts. The chain carries TRBV9 and TRBJ2-3; TRBD1 might be the D (5 bases). The CDR3 loop spans 15 amino acids. V gave up 0 bases and J gave up 4 bases, with 12 bases separating them. Germline CDR1 SGDLS, CDR2 YYNGEE. CDR3: CASSVGQIGADTQYF. The CDR3 nucleotides are TGTGCCAGCAGCGTAGGACAGATAGGAGCAGATACGCAGTATTTT. Full variable domain (outside the CDR3, taken from reference TRBV9 and TRBJ2-3): DSGVTQTPKHLITATGQRVTLRCSPRSGDLSVYWYQQSLDQGLQFLIQYYNGEERAKGNILERFSAQQFPDLHSELNLSSLELGDSALYFCASSVGQIGADTQYFGPGTRLTVL.

This chain joins TRBV5-1 and TRBJ1-1; D is perhaps TRBD1 (5 bases). Trimming took off 0 bases at V and 6 bases at J, with 18 bases between the two ends. The germline gives CDR1 SGHRS, CDR2 YFSETQ. CDR3 size: 16 residues. As DNA, the CDR3 is TGCGCCAGCAGCTTGGACAGTATGCAGGGTGGTTCTGAAGCTTTCTTT. Its translation: CASSLDSMQGGSEAFF.

The chain links TRBV5-1 to TRBJ2-2; D unresolved. This CDR3 contains 15 residues. Trimming took 0 bases from V and 4 from J, leaving 10 bases between them. Germline CDR1 reads SGHRS; CDR2 reads YFSETQ. CDR3 sequence (DNA): TGCGCCAGCAGCTTGGGGGCAGGAGTCACCGGGGAGCTGTTTTTT. Amino acids: CASSLGAGVTGELFF.

The chain combines TRBV20-1 with TRBJ1-1; D might be TRBD1 (6 bases). The CDR3 is made up of 14 amino acids. V was trimmed by 0 bases and J by 7 bases, leaving 15 bases between them. Germline assignment: CDR1 DFQATT and CDR2 SNEGSKA (reference sequence). In nucleotides, the CDR3 is TGCAGTGCTAGAGATCAAAGGGGGGCGAATGAAGCTTTCTTT. This encodes CSARDQRGANEAFF.

This clonotype was seen only a few times. This chain links TRBV5-1 with TRBJ2-3, with D uncertain. Deletions cut 2 bases from V and 2 bases from J, with 12 bases between. Germline lookup yields CDR1 SGHRS and CDR2 YFSETQ. CDR3 size: 15 residues. This CDR3 is CASSFERRYTDTQYF. CDR3 bases: TGCGCCAGCAGCTTCGAGAGGCGTTACACAGATACGCAGTATTTT. The variable domain in full, with the rest retrieved from reference TRBV5-1 and TRBJ2-3, is KAGVTQTPRYLIKTRGQQVTLSCSPISGHRSVSWYQQTPGQGLQFLFEYFSETQRNKGNFPGRFSGRQFSNSRSEMNVSTLELGDSALYLCASSFERRYTDTQYFGPGTRLTVL.

The rearrangement links TRBV7-9 to TRBJ2-5, with D possibly being TRBD1 (5 bases). With 1 base removed from V and 5 bases from J, the gap between germline ends came to 11 bases. The CDR3 extends over 14 amino acids. Germline assignment: CDR1 SEHNR and CDR2 FQNEAQ (reference sequence). The CDR3: CASSLEVGQETQYF. CDR3 DNA: TGTGCCAGCAGCTTAGAGGTGGGGCAGGAGACCCAGTACTTC. Full variable domain (remainder filled in from reference TRBV7-9 and TRBJ2-5): DTGVSQNPRHKITKRGQNVTFRCDPISEHNRLYWYRQTLGQGPEFLTYFQNEAQLEKSRLLSDRFSAERPKGSFSTLEIQRTEQGDSAMYLCASSLEVGQETQYFGPGTRLLVL.

The sample holds many counts of this clonotype. V and J are TRBV2 and TRBJ2-7; D not certain. V was pared by 6 bases and J by 3 bases, with 12 bases between. The germline CDR1 and CDR2 sequences are SNHLY and FYNNEI. The CDR3 is 13 amino acids. The CDR3 loop is CASSLSPSYEQYF. As DNA, the CDR3 is TGTGCCAGCAGCCTGTCTCCCAGCTACGAGCAGTACTTC.

The genes are TRBV9 and TRBJ2-5, with TRBD1 identical over 8 bases. V lost 2 bases, J lost 0 bases, and 12 bases stayed unmatched. CDR1 SGDLS and CDR2 YYNGEE come from the germline V gene. This CDR3 is built from 18 residues. The CDR3 region is CASSVSIQGTGDQETQYF. CDR3 coding DNA: TGTGCCAGCAGCGTTTCCATCCAAGGGACAGGCGACCAAGAGACCCAGTACTTC. The full variable domain, completed using reference TRBV9 and TRBJ2-5, is DSGVTQTPKHLITATGQRVTLRCSPRSGDLSVYWYQQSLDQGLQFLIQYYNGEERAKGNILERFSAQQFPDLHSELNLSSLELGDSALYFCASSVSIQGTGDQETQYFGPGTRLLVL.

V and J are TRBV20-1 and TRBJ2-7; possibly TRBD2 for D (5 bases). Deletions cut 3 bases from V and 0 bases from J, with 6 bases between. This CDR3 is 12 amino acids long. Germline V gene lookup returns CDR1 DFQATT and CDR2 SNEGSKA (reference sequence). The CDR3 DNA follows: TGCAGTGCTAGCGAGGGCTCCTACGAGCAGTACTTC. Translation: CSASEGSYEQYF.

The chain combines TRBV10-3 with TRBJ2-7; D may be TRBD1 (5 bases). This CDR3 has 14 amino acids. V shed 0 bases and J shed 5 bases, with 11 bases lying between them. Germline-derived CDR1 and CDR2 are ENHRY and SYGVKD. Here the CDR3 DNA reads TGTGCCATCAGTGAGTCAGGACAAGTTCACGAGCAGTACTTC. It yields the protein CAISESGQVHEQYF.

This clonotype was counted between two and nine times. The chain recombines TRBV2 with TRBJ2-3; D not certain. Germline assignment: CDR1 SNHLY and CDR2 FYNNEI. The germline V and J ends were trimmed by 9 bases and 5 bases, with 12 bases remaining between them. The CDR3 has 12 amino acids. CDR3 residues: CASSRGRDTQYF. The CDR3 region has the DNA TGTGCCAGTAGCCGAGGAAGAGATACGCAGTATTTT.

This clonotype was seen a few times. The gene calls are TRBV28 and TRBJ2-3; 13 bases are shared with TRBD2. The CDR3 runs 16 residues. J lost 4 bases, V lost 9 bases, and 10 bases had no gene match. In germline, CDR1 is MDHEN, CDR2 SYDVKM. This CDR3 reads CASGTPGLAGSDTQYF. The CDR3 DNA reads as TGTGCCAGTGGAACGCCGGGACTAGCGGGATCAGATACGCAGTATTTT.

The gene calls are TRBV28 and TRBJ2-7; tentative D call: TRBD2 (5 bases). V shed 3 bases and J shed 2 bases, with 11 bases lying between them. The CDR3 loop spans 14 amino acids. Germline V gene data show CDR1 as MDHEN and CDR2 as SYDVKM. CDR3 region: CASSFERPPYEQYF. The CDR3 DNA sequence: TGTGCCAGCAGTTTCGAGCGGCCTCCCTACGAGCAGTACTTC.

A few counts support this clonotype. The V gene is TRBV30, the J gene TRBJ2-2; D possibly uses TRBD1 or TRBD2 (5 bases each). The V end was cut by 3 bases, the J end by 6 bases, with 11 bases between. Germline V gene sequence: CDR1 GTSNPN, CDR2 SVGIG (reference sequence). The CDR3 runs to 13 residues. The CDR3 DNA follows: TGTGCCTGGAGCAGGGCCGGGGCCGGGGAGCTGTTTTTT. This codes for CAWSRAGAGELFF. Full variable domain (outside the CDR3, taken from reference TRBV30 and TRBJ2-2): SQTIHQWPATLVQPVGSPLSLECTVEGTSNPNLYWYRQAAGRGLQLLFYSVGIGQISSEVPQNLSASRPQDRQFILSSKKLLLSDSGFYLCAWSRAGAGELFFGEGSRLTVL.

Only a few counts were recorded for this clonotype. CDR3 in DNA: TGTGCCAGCAGCTCCAAACTAGCGGGAGGCACAGATACGCAGTATTTT. Amino acids: CASSSKLAGGTDTQYF. The rearrangement uses TRBV5-6 and TRBJ2-3; 11 nucleotides match TRBD2. Germline CDR1 SGHDT, CDR2 YYEEEE. With V trimmed by 3 bases and J by 1 base, 4 bases remained unmatched. The CDR3 runs to 16 residues.